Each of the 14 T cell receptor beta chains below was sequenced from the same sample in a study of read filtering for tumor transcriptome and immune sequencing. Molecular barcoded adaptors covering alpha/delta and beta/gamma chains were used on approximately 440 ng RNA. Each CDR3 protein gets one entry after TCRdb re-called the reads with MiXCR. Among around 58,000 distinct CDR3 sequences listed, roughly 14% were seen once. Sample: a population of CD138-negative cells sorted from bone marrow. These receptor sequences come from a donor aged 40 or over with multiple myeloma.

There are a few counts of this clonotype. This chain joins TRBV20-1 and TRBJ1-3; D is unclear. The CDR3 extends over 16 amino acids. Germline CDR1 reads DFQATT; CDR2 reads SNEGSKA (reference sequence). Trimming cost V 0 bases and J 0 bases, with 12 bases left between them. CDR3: CSAREGRRFSGNTIYF. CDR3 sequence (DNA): TGCAGTGCTAGAGAAGGTCGCAGATTCTCTGGAAACACCATATATTTT.

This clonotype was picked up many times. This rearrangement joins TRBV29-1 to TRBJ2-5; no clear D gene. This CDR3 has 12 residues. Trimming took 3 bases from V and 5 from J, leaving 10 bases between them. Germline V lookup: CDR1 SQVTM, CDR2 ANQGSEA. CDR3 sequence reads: CSVEARMETQYF. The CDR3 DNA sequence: TGCAGCGTTGAGGCTAGAATGGAGACCCAGTACTTC.

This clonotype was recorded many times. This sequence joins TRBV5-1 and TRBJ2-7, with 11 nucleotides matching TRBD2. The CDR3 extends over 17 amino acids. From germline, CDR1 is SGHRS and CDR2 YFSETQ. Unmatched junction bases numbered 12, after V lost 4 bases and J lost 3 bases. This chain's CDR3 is CASSHGTSGRGRYEQYF. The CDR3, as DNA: TGCGCCAGCAGCCATGGGACTAGCGGAAGGGGCCGCTACGAGCAGTACTTC.

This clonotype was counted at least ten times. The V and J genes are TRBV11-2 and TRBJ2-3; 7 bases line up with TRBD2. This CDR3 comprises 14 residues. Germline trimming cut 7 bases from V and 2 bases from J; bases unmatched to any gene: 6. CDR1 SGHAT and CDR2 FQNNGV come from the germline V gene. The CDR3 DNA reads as TGTGCCAGCACCCTTAGCGGGTTCACAGATACGCAGTATTTT. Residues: CASTLSGFTDTQYF.

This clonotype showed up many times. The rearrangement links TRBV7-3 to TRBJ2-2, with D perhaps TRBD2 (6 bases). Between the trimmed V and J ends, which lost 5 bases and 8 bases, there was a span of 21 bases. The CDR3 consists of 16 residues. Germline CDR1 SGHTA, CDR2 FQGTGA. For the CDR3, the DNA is TGTGCCAGCAGCGTAAATCGGCCGGGAGACGGTGGGGAGCTGTTTTTT. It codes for CASSVNRPGDGGELFF.

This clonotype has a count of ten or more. CDR3 region: CASSSRTTTGYNEQFF. The CDR3 DNA reads as TGCGCCAGCAGCTCACGGACTACAACAGGCTACAATGAGCAGTTCTTC. J is TRBJ2-1 and V is TRBV5-1, with D perhaps matching TRBD2 (6 bases). Germline values: CDR1 SGHRS, CDR2 YFSETQ. The V and J ends lost 3 bases and 3 bases respectively, with 16 bases between them. This CDR3 has 16 amino acids.

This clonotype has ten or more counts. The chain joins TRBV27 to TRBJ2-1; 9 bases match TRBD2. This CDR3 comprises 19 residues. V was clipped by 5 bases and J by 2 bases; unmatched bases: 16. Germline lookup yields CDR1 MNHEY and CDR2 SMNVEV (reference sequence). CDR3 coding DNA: TGTGCCAGCAGTCAAAAGCGGGAGGTCCCCTATGACCCCTACAATGAGCAGTTCTTC. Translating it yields CASSQKREVPYDPYNEQFF.

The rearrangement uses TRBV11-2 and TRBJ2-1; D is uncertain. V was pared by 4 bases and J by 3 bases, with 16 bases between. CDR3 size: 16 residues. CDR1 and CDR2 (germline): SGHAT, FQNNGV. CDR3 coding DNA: TGTGCCAGCAGCTCGCTCTACGGGCCCCTCTACAATGAGCAGTTCTTC. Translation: CASSSLYGPLYNEQFF.

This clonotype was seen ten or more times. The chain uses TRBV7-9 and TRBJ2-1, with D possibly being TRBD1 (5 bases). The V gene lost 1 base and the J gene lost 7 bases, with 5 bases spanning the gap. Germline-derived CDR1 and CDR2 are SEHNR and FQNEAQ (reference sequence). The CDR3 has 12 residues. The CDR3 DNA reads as TGTGCCAGCAGCTTAGACAGGAATGAGCAGTTCTTC. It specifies CASSLDRNEQFF.

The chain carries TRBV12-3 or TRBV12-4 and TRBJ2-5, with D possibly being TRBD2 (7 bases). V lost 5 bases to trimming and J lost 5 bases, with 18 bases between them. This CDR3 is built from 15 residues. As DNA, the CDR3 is TGTGCCAGCAGTCTCAAAGGGGGAGGGCGGGAGACCCAGTACTTC. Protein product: CASSLKGGGRETQYF.

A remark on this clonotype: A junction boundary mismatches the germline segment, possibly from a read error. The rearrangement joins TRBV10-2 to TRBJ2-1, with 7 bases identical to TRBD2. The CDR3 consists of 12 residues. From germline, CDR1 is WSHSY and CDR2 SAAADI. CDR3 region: CVSRNREDEQFF. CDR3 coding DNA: TGCGTCAGCAGGAACCGGGAGGATGAGCAGTTCTTC.

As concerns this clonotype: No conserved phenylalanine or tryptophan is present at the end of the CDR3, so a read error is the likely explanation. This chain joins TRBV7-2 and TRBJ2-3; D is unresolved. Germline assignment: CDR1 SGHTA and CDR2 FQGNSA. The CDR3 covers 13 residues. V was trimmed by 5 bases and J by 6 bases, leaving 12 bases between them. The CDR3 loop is CASSPGRTDTQYS. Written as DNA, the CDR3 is TGTGCCAGCAGCCCTGGAAGGACGGATACGCAGTATTCT.

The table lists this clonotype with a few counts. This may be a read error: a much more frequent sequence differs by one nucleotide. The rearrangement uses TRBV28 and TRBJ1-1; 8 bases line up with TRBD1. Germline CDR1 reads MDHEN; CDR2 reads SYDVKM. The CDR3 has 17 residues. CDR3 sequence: CASSPPRRDRSVGEALF. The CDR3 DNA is TGTGCCAGCAGTCCACCCCGAAGGGACAGGTCGGTGGGTGAAGCTCTCTTT.

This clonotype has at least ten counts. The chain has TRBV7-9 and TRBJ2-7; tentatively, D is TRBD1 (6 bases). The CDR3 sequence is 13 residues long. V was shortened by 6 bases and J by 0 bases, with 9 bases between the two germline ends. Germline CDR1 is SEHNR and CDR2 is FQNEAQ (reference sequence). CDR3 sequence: CASRSRGSYEQYF. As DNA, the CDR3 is TGTGCCAGCAGGTCCAGGGGCTCCTACGAGCAGTACTTC. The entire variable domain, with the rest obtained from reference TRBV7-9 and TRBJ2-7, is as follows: DTGVSQNPRHKITKRGQNVTFRCDPISEHNRLYWYRQTLGQGPEFLTYFQNEAQLEKSRLLSDRFSAERPKGSFSTLEIQRTEQGDSAMYLCASRSRGSYEQYFGPGTRLTVT.